This TCR beta chain was sequenced in a study of blood T cell repertoires in COVID-19. Across the whole study: COVID-19 samples collected from the United States, Italy and Spain covered acute and convalescent phases. The analysed material was cDNA or gDNA that came from T cells, B-cell-depleted T cells, or PBMCs.

In the authors' workflow: The assay estimated nucleated cells by amplifying reference gene primers. Sequencing used immunoSEQ multiplex PCR; TCRdb keeps in-frame clones, though not all of them. V, J and clone size were drawn from that table, and D and trimming were deduced from the DNA. The sample lists about 140,000 clones; about 87% were seen once. Trimming removed 4 bases at V and 7 bases at J, with 23 bases between. The germline V gene encodes CDR1 SGDLS and CDR2 YYNGEE. The CDR3 loop spans 17 amino acids. Material: peripheral blood. The rearrangement joins TRBV9 to TRBJ2-2; a weak D match, TRBD2 (6 bases). The TCR comes from a woman in her forties or fifties with acute or convalescent COVID-19. The CDR3 DNA reads TGTGCCAGCAGCCCCCCCGGATTGGATGGGAGGTTCGGGGAGCTGTTTTTT. This sequence encodes CASSPPGLDGRFGELFF.